Shown below are 4 T cell receptor beta chains from a single sample sequenced in a study of blood T cells in healthy people across ages. Primers used in a second PCR of roughly 6 to 12 cycles were a sample-barcoded 5' primer and a J-beta primer mix. MiXCR, applied by TCRdb to the 5' RACE reads, yields one record per CDR3 protein. The table includes approximately 1.5 million distinct CDR3 sequences, under 55% detected once. Input material: blood. These TCRs come from a woman aged 18 to 35 in good health.

This clonotype occurred a few times. This sequence joins TRBV20-1 and TRBJ2-3, with 11 bases lining up with TRBD2. The CDR3 covers 14 residues. Germline CDR1 and CDR2: DFQATT and SNEGSKA (reference sequence). V shed 6 bases, J shed 5 bases, and the junction held 7 bases outside the gene matches. The CDR3 coding sequence is TGCAGTGCAAAACTAGCGGGAGAGATAGATACGCAGTATTTT. This gives the protein CSAKLAGEIDTQYF.

The chain has TRBV7-2 and TRBJ2-1, with D maybe TRBD2 (7 bases). V lost 10 bases and J 0 bases, leaving 13 bases between the germline ends. The CDR3 has 14 amino acids. The V gene's germline CDR1 is SGHTA and CDR2 FQGNSA. The CDR3 DNA reads TGTGCCAACTCGAGGGGGGGCTCCTACAATGAGCAGTTCTTC. It translates to CANSRGGSYNEQFF. Complete variable domain (other parts from reference TRBV7-2 and TRBJ2-1): GAGVSQSPSNKVTEKGKDVELRCDPISGHTALYWYRQSLGQGLEFLIYFQGNSAPDKSGLPSDRFSAERTGGSVSTLTIQRTQQEDSAVYLCANSRGGSYNEQFFGPGTRLTVL.

This clonotype was seen ten or more times. V gene TRBV29-1 combines with J gene TRBJ2-1; tentative D call: TRBD1 (6 bases). This CDR3 comprises 15 residues. The germline V and J ends were trimmed by 7 bases and 1 base, with 17 bases remaining between them. CDR1 is SQVTM, CDR2 ANQGSEA, per germline. The chain's CDR3 is CSAPTGTESYNEQFF. CDR3 nucleotide sequence: TGCAGCGCCCCAACAGGGACCGAGTCCTACAATGAGCAGTTCTTC.

The chain recombines TRBV7-9 with TRBJ2-7; a weak D match, TRBD1 (6 bases). The V and J ends lost 4 bases and 3 bases respectively, with 16 bases between them. CDR3 length equals 15 residues. Germline V gene data show CDR1 as SEHNR and CDR2 as FQNEAQ (reference sequence). CDR3 nucleotide sequence: TGTGCCAGCAGCTCCACCGGGACACCGATCTACGAGCAGTACTTC. Translated, it gives CASSSTGTPIYEQYF. Using reference TRBV7-9 and TRBJ2-7 for the parts outside the CDR3, the full variable domain is DTGVSQNPRHKITKRGQNVTFRCDPISEHNRLYWYRQTLGQGPEFLTYFQNEAQLEKSRLLSDRFSAERPKGSFSTLEIQRTEQGDSAMYLCASSSTGTPIYEQYFGPGTRLTVT.